This passage covers 28 T cell receptor beta chains from one sample sequenced in a study of molecular identifiers for immune sequencing clone quantification. TCRdb recomputed calls from the PCR reads with MiXCR, one row per CDR3 protein. The sample has tens of thousands of distinct CDR3 sequences; 15% to 20% are singletons. The sequencing input was naive CD8+ T cells from blood, with Jurkat cell RNA spiked in. The subset here: FACS-sorted CD8+CD4-CCR7+CD45RA+ naive T cells. The source is a human donor in good health. Some libraries in this study had Jurkat cell RNA spiked in.

The J gene is TRBJ2-1, the V gene TRBV7-2; 7 bases are shared with TRBD1. The CDR3 has 15 residues. In germline, CDR1 is SGHTA, CDR2 FQGNSA. The V gene end was trimmed by 4 bases and the J gene end by 5 bases; junction bases not matched to a gene: 8. The CDR3, as DNA: TGTGCCAGCAGCTCCCCGGGACAGCACCACAATGAGCAGTTCTTC. Its translation: CASSSPGQHHNEQFF. The whole variable domain, remainder taken from reference TRBV7-2 and TRBJ2-1, is GAGVSQSPSNKVTEKGKDVELRCDPISGHTALYWYRQSLGQGLEFLIYFQGNSAPDKSGLPSDRFSAERTGGSVSTLTIQRTQQEDSAVYLCASSSPGQHHNEQFFGPGTRLTVL.

This clonotype was recorded many times. The chain carries TRBV12-3 or TRBV12-4 and TRBJ2-3; D not certain. CDR3 length equals 14 residues. Trimming stripped 1 base from V and 1 base from J, with 6 bases between. The CDR3 DNA follows: TGTGCCAGCAGTTTAGTCGACGGCACAGATACGCAGTATTTT. Protein sequence: CASSLVDGTDTQYF.

The sample holds many counts of this clonotype. The chain couples TRBV12-3 or TRBV12-4 to TRBJ1-1, with TRBD1 as a possible D gene (6 bases). Trimming stripped 3 bases from V and 0 bases from J, with 8 bases between. The CDR3 sequence is 14 residues long. For the CDR3, the DNA is TGTGCCAGCAGTTTCACAGGGATGAACACTGAAGCTTTCTTT. Protein product: CASSFTGMNTEAFF.

This clonotype has at least ten counts. The chain combines TRBV28 with TRBJ2-3; TRBD1 aligns across 7 bases. This CDR3 spans 15 amino acids. The trim removed 6 bases at V and 0 bases at J, leaving 6 bases unmatched. Germline CDR1 and CDR2: MDHEN and SYDVKM. CDR3 loop: CASRKGTESTDTQYF. DNA for the CDR3: TGTGCCAGCAGAAAGGGGACAGAGAGCACAGATACGCAGTATTTT. The whole variable domain, filled in from reference TRBV28 and TRBJ2-3, reads DVKVTQSSRYLVKRTGEKVFLECVQDMDHENMFWYRQDPGLGLRLIYFSYDVKMKEKGDIPEGYSVSREKKERFSLILESASTNQTSMYLCASRKGTESTDTQYFGPGTRLTVL.

This clonotype came up many times. The CDR3, as DNA: TGTGCCAGCAGCTTGACGGGAGACAGGCAGTTCTTC. Translating gives CASSLTGDRQFF. The chain is built from TRBV11-2 and TRBJ2-1, with D possibly being TRBD2 (6 bases). Germline V gene lookup returns CDR1 SGHAT and CDR2 FQNNGV. V was cut by 3 bases and J by 12 bases, with 12 bases left in between. The CDR3 is made up of 12 amino acids.

The sample holds many counts of this clonotype. This rearrangement joins TRBV7-7 to TRBJ2-1; the match to TRBD2 covers 11 bases. CDR1 and CDR2 (germline): SSHAT, FNYEAQ (reference sequence). V lost 1 base and J lost 4; bases outside the gene matches: 3. This CDR3 is 16 amino acids long. CDR3 in DNA: TGTGCCAGCAGCTTAGGTGTAGCGGGGGGGTACAATGAGCAGTTCTTC. It specifies CASSLGVAGGYNEQFF.

The table lists this clonotype with many counts. The chain is built from TRBV11-2 and TRBJ2-7; no clear D. V was cut by 2 bases and J by 1 base, with 9 bases left in between. Germline values: CDR1 SGHAT, CDR2 FQNNGV. This CDR3 is built from 14 residues. Written as DNA, the CDR3 is TGTGCCAGCAGCTTAAGTACCCAGTCCTACGAGCAGTACTTC. It codes for CASSLSTQSYEQYF.

This clonotype was observed many times. The chain has TRBV15 and TRBJ2-5; D gene uncertain. The germline V gene encodes CDR1 LNHNV and CDR2 YYDKDF (reference sequence). With 0 bases removed from V and 4 bases from J, the gap between germline ends came to 12 bases. This CDR3 comprises 15 residues. The CDR3 coding sequence is TGTGCCACCAGCAGAGATCAAGCGACCGGAGAGACCCAGTACTTC. It codes for CATSRDQATGETQYF.

This clonotype came up many times. The chain has TRBV4-1 and TRBJ2-3; no firm D call. Germline values: CDR1 MGHRA, CDR2 YSYEKL. This CDR3 spans 14 amino acids. Deletions cut 2 bases from V and 4 bases from J, with 10 bases between. The CDR3 reads CASSQSSGADTQYF. CDR3 nucleotides: TGCGCCAGCAGCCAAAGCTCCGGCGCAGATACGCAGTATTTT.

This rearrangement joins TRBV29-1 to TRBJ2-7, with D possibly matching TRBD1 (6 bases). V lost 4 bases to trimming and J lost 4 bases, with 14 bases between them. CDR3 length: 13 amino acids. In germline, CDR1 is SQVTM, CDR2 ANQGSEA. The CDR3 here is CSVATGMGYEQYF. The CDR3, as DNA: TGCAGCGTTGCAACAGGGATGGGTTACGAGCAGTACTTC.

In its sample, this clonotype was seen a few times. This may come from a read error, since a much larger clone is one base off. The V and J genes are TRBV10-3 and TRBJ1-1; tentative D call: TRBD1 (5 bases). Per the germline V gene, CDR1 is ENHRY and CDR2 is SYGVKD. With 3 bases removed from V and 4 bases from J, the gap between germline ends came to 18 bases. The CDR3 is made up of 16 amino acids. The CDR3 is CAISDGRAISGTEAFF. Here the CDR3 DNA reads TGTGCCATCAGTGACGGCAGGGCGATCAGTGGCACTGAAGCTTTCTTT.

This clonotype came up many times. The V call is TRBV27, the J call TRBJ2-5; no firm D call. Germline CDR1 MNHEY, CDR2 SMNVEV (reference sequence). This CDR3 is built from 12 residues. The V end lost 6 bases, the J end lost 4 bases, and 9 bases lay between the germline ends. CDR3 bases: TGTGCCAGCAGAAGAGGTGGAGAGACCCAGTACTTC. It is translated as CASRRGGETQYF.

This clonotype has a count of ten or more. The chain combines TRBV7-8 with TRBJ2-3; D may be TRBD1 (5 bases). Germline V CDR1 and CDR2: SGHVS, FQNEAQ. V shed 0 bases and J shed 2 bases, with 18 bases lying between them. CDR3 length: 18 residues. This CDR3 reads CASSLAIDRREVTDTQYF. The CDR3 DNA is TGTGCCAGCAGCTTAGCTATCGACCGCAGGGAAGTCACAGATACGCAGTATTTT.

This clonotype came up many times. The V gene is TRBV29-1, the J gene TRBJ2-7, with D uncertain. The V gene's germline CDR1 is SQVTM and CDR2 ANQGSEA. Trimming took off 4 bases at V and 1 base at J, with 8 bases between the two ends. This CDR3 is built from 12 residues. The CDR3 loop is CSVVGRSYEQYF. The CDR3, as DNA: TGCAGCGTTGTTGGCAGGTCCTACGAGCAGTACTTC.

This clonotype was seen ten or more times. The rearrangement joins TRBV11-2 to TRBJ2-3, with a weak D call TRBD1 (6 bases). The CDR3 runs to 16 residues. V shed 1 base and J shed 4 bases, with 15 bases lying between them. Germline CDR1 SGHAT, CDR2 FQNNGV. The CDR3 region is CASSLVPGANADTQYF. The CDR3 nucleotides read TGTGCCAGCAGCTTAGTGCCAGGGGCTAACGCAGATACGCAGTATTTT.

This clonotype has a count of ten or more. J is TRBJ2-5 and V is TRBV19; no clear D. Germline values: CDR1 LNHDA, CDR2 SQIVND (reference sequence). The V end was cut by 2 bases, the J end by 3 bases, with 7 bases between. The CDR3 extends over 13 amino acids. The chain's CDR3 is CASSISRKETQYF. Here the CDR3 DNA reads TGTGCCAGTAGTATATCTAGGAAAGAGACCCAGTACTTC. Full variable domain (missing parts from reference TRBV19 and TRBJ2-5): DGGITQSPKYLFRKEGQNVTLSCEQNLNHDAMYWYRQDPGQGLRLIYYSQIVNDFQKGDIAEGYSVSREKKESFPLTVTSAQKNPTAFYLCASSISRKETQYFGPGTRLLVL.

This sequence joins TRBV6-2 or TRBV6-3 and TRBJ2-3; TRBD2 matches 9 bases. J gave up 4 bases and V 7 bases, and 24 bases lay outside the gene matches. Germline CDR1 and CDR2: MNHEY and SVGEGT. The CDR3 runs 20 residues. The CDR3 is CASTDPALAVAGGPADTQYF. The CDR3 DNA reads TGTGCCAGCACCGACCCAGCCTTAGCAGTGGCGGGAGGGCCGGCAGATACGCAGTATTTT.

This clonotype was picked up many times. V is TRBV4-3 and J is TRBJ1-4; D perhaps matches TRBD1 (5 bases). Trimming pared 0 bases from V and 12 bases from J, leaving 20 bases between. The CDR3 totals 16 residues. The V gene's germline CDR1 is LGHNA and CDR2 YSLEER. This CDR3 reads CASSQDREQGEVELFF. Written as DNA, the CDR3 is TGCGCCAGCAGCCAAGATCGCGAGCAGGGTGAGGTGGAACTGTTTTTT.

This clonotype ranks as medium-sized. The chain employs TRBV20-1 and TRBJ2-2; possibly TRBD1 for D (5 bases). This CDR3 region has 14 residues. Germline-derived CDR1 and CDR2 are DFQATT and SNEGSKA (reference sequence). The V end was cut by 0 bases, the J end by 3 bases, with 8 bases between. This CDR3 is CSARDLRDTGELFF. CDR3 nucleotide sequence: TGCAGTGCTAGAGATCTCAGGGACACCGGGGAGCTGTTTTTT.

This clonotype was seen ten or more times. The chain links TRBV19 to TRBJ2-3, with D unclear. With 11 bases removed from V and 0 bases from J, the gap between germline ends came to 9 bases. Germline V CDR1 and CDR2: LNHDA, SQIVND (reference sequence). The CDR3 loop spans 12 amino acids. Written as DNA, the CDR3 is TGTGCCGCAGCAGTAAGCACAGATACGCAGTATTTT. Translation: CAAAVSTDTQYF.

This clonotype was counted at least ten times. The chain combines TRBV13 with TRBJ2-4; 7 bases map to TRBD1. This CDR3 spans 19 amino acids. The ends lost 5 bases at V and 2 bases at J; junction bases unmatched: 18. CDR1 and CDR2 from the germline V gene are PRHDT and FYEKMQ (reference sequence). CDR3 nucleotide sequence: TGTGCCAGCAGCAAGGTCCTTGACAGGGCTGCTTTAACCAAAAACATTCAGTACTTC. Translated, it gives CASSKVLDRAALTKNIQYF.

This clonotype was detected ten times or more. This chain uses TRBV7-2 with TRBJ2-4; a possible D gene is TRBD1 (6 bases). The CDR3 totals 16 residues. Per the germline V gene, CDR1 is SGHTA and CDR2 is FQGNSA. The ends were cut back, 5 bases at V and 1 base at J, with 15 bases in the middle. For the CDR3, the DNA is TGTGCCAGCAGCCCCGGCTGGACAGATGCCAAAAACATTCAGTACTTC. It translates to CASSPGWTDAKNIQYF. The full variable domain, in which reference TRBV7-2 and TRBJ2-4 provide the parts outside the CDR3, is GAGVSQSPSNKVTEKGKDVELRCDPISGHTALYWYRQSLGQGLEFLIYFQGNSAPDKSGLPSDRFSAERTGGSVSTLTIQRTQQEDSAVYLCASSPGWTDAKNIQYFGAGTRLSVL.

The V and J genes are TRBV27 and TRBJ2-7; possibly TRBD2 for D (6 bases). Trimming took off 4 bases at V and 3 bases at J, with 16 bases between the two ends. In germline, CDR1 is MNHEY, CDR2 SMNVEV (reference sequence). This CDR3 comprises 15 residues. The CDR3 DNA follows: TGTGCCAGCAGTTCTACTAGCATGAGCTTCTACGAGCAGTACTTC. Protein sequence: CASSSTSMSFYEQYF.

This clonotype was seen ten or more times. The chain couples TRBV18 to TRBJ2-5; no firm D call. Germline-derived CDR1 and CDR2 are KGHSH and LQKENI. This CDR3 has 15 residues. V lost 2 bases, J lost 2 bases, and 12 bases lay in between. The CDR3 DNA reads as TGTGCCAGCTCACCAATTGCGGAGATACAAGAGACCCAGTACTTC. Protein sequence: CASSPIAEIQETQYF.

The chain employs TRBV7-9 and TRBJ1-1; maybe TRBD1 (6 bases). The CDR3 consists of 15 residues. Germline V gene sequence: CDR1 SEHNR, CDR2 FQNEAQ (reference sequence). The V end was cut by 5 bases, the J end by 5 bases, with 18 bases between. The chain's CDR3 is CASSLPRTEGTEAFF. The CDR3 DNA is TGTGCCAGCAGCCTCCCCAGGACAGAGGGGACTGAAGCTTTCTTT.

This clonotype appeared many times. The V gene is TRBV2, the J gene TRBJ1-5, with D hard to call. CDR3 length: 15 residues. Per germline, CDR1 SNHLY and CDR2 FYNNEI. V was shortened by 3 bases and J by 0 bases, with 9 bases between the two germline ends. CDR3 coding DNA: TGTGCCAGCAGTGACGCGACATTTAGCAATCAGCCCCAGCATTTT. Its translation is CASSDATFSNQPQHF.

This clonotype was counted ten times or more. The chain couples TRBV5-5 to TRBJ2-7; D is undetermined. Looked up from germline, CDR1 is SGHKS and CDR2 is YYEKEE (reference sequence). V lost 0 bases, J lost 6 bases, and 7 bases lay in between. The CDR3 length is 12 residues. CDR3 sequence reads: CASSLGVGEQYF. CDR3 coding DNA: TGTGCCAGCAGCTTGGGGGTCGGCGAGCAGTACTTC.

This clonotype was detected many times. V is TRBV7-9 and J is TRBJ2-3; a possible D gene is TRBD2 (5 bases). From germline, CDR1 is SEHNR and CDR2 FQNEAQ (reference sequence). The CDR3 has 11 residues. Trimming removed 5 bases from V and 8 bases from J, with 8 bases in between. For the CDR3, the DNA is TGTGCCAGCAGCGGTGGAGGTACGCAGTATTTT. This translates into CASSGGGTQYF.